This T cell receptor (beta chain) was retrieved from a study of T cells in Graves' hyperthyroidism and ophthalmopathy. The source material, RNA transcripts, was used to amplify TCR beta CDR3 regions. The HTBI primer set drove a first-round RT-PCR of the TCR CDR3. TCRdb processed the multiplex PCR reads anew with MiXCR; each CDR3 protein has one entry. The repertoire includes roughly 510,000 distinct CDR3 sequences, less than 25% of them detected once, and around a quarter sits in the top ten. The germline CDR1 and CDR2 sequences are GTSNPN and SVGIG (reference sequence). This CDR3 contains 17 residues. V dropped 4 bases and J dropped 2 bases, with 21 bases sitting between them. Newly diagnosed hyperthyroidism patients aged 18 to 65 years had disease lasting under 2 months.

The sequence was collected from a man aged 18 to 35 with Graves' hyperthyroidism. The sample comprised blood. This chain uses TRBV30 with TRBJ1-3; D may be TRBD1 (6 bases). The CDR3 sequence is CAWNSLRQGLTGNTIYF. The CDR3 bases are TGTGCCTGGAACAGTCTTCGGCAGGGGCTTACTGGAAACACCATATATTTT.